The rows below give T cell receptor beta chains drawn from one sample of a study of blood T cell repertoires in COVID-19. This table comes from immunoSEQ multiplex PCR, and its TCRdb copy is limited to in-frame clones, with some not included. The data show about 200,000 clones, approximately 83% seen once. What was sequenced was PBMCs or T cells enriched from blood (not recorded which). The origin of the receptors is a middle-aged woman with acute COVID-19. CDR3s include the opening cysteine and the closing phenylalanine or tryptophan. A D gene is named only where the DNA matches it firmly. A clone size is listed for some rows: how often the clone was seen (once, few, many), or a class if it is expanded.

abundance	v_gene	d_gene	j_gene	CDR3aa	CDR3nt
-	TRBV13	TRBD1	TRBJ2-1	CASSFQQGSEQFF	TGTGCCAGCAGCTTCCAACAGGGGAGTGAGCAGTTCTTC
-	TRBV2	-	TRBJ2-7	CASNPQGLYEQYF	TGTGCCAGCAATCCCCAGGGTCTCTACGAGCAGTACTTC
once	TRBV27	-	TRBJ2-1	CASSFLGGIRGSYNEQFF	TGTGCCAGCAGTTTCCTGGGTGGAATTCGGGGCTCCTACAATGAGCAGTTCTTC
-	TRBV28	-	TRBJ1-5	CASFPLEADQPQHF	TGTGCCAGCTTCCCCCTCGAGGCCGATCAGCCCCAGCATTTT
-	TRBV28	TRBD2	TRBJ2-2	CASSLSSGGVGELFF	TGTGCCAGCAGTTTGTCCTCGGGGGGGGTCGGGGAGCTGTTTTTT
-	TRBV3-1/TRBV3-2	TRBD1	TRBJ1-2	CASTPGTGANYGYTF	TGTGCCAGCACGCCCGGGACAGGGGCTAACTATGGCTACACCTTC
-	TRBV2	-	TRBJ1-2	CASPSGGINYGYTF	TGTGCCAGCCCCTCGGGGGGGATTAACTATGGCTACACCTTC
-	TRBV3-1/TRBV3-2	-	TRBJ1-2	CASSQELTANYGYTF	TGTGCCAGCAGCCAAGAGTTGACAGCGAACTATGGCTACACCTTC
-	TRBV25-1	TRBD1	TRBJ1-1	CASRDRANTEAFF	TGTGCCAGCAGGGACAGGGCGAACACTGAAGCTTTCTTT
-	TRBV4-2	TRBD2	TRBJ2-3	CASSPNGLATDTQYF	TGTGCCAGCAGCCCGAACGGACTAGCAACAGATACGCAGTATTTT
-	TRBV19	-	TRBJ1-5	CASTQGTPLAGPQHF	TGTGCCAGTACCCAGGGGACACCTCTAGCGGGGCCCCAGCATTTT